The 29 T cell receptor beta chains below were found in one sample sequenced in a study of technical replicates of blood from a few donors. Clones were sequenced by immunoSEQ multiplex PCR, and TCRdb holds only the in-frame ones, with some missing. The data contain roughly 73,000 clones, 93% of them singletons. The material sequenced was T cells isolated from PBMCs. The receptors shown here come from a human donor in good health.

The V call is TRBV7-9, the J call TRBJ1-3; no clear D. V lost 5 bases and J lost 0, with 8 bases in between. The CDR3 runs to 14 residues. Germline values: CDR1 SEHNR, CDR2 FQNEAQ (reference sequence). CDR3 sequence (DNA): TGTGCCAGCAGCCCCCCCAGCTCTGGAAACACCATATATTTT. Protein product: CASSPPSSGNTIYF.

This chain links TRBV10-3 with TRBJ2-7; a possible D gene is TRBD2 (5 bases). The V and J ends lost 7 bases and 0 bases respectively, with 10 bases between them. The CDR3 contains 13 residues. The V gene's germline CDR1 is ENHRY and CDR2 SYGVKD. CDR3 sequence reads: CAINPGDSYEQYF. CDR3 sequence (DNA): TGTGCCATCAATCCCGGGGACTCCTACGAGCAGTACTTC.

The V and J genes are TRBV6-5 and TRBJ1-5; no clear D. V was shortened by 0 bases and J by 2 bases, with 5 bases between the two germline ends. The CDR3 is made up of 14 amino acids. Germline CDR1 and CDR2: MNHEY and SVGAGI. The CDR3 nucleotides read TGTGCCAGCAGTTACTCCCGGGGCAATCAGCCCCAGCATTTT. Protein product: CASSYSRGNQPQHF.

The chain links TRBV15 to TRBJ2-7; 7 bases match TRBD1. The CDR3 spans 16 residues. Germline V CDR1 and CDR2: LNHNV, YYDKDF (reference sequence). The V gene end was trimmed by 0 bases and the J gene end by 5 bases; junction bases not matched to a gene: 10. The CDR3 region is CATSRDLGGLDNEQYF. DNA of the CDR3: TGTGCCACCAGCAGAGATCTAGGGGGCTTGGATAACGAGCAGTACTTC.

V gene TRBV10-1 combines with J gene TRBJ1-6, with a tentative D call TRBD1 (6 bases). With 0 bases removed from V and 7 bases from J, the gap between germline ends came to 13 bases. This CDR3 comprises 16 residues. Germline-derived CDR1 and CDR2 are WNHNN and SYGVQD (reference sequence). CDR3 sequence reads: CASSESTGGPNSPLHF. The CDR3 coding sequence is TGCGCCAGCAGTGAGTCGACCGGGGGGCCAAATTCACCCCTCCACTTT.

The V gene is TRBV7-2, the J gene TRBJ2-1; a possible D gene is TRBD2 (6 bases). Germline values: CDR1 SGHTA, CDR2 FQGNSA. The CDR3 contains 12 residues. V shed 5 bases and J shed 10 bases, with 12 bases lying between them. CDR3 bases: TGTGCCAGCAGCCCCTTCAGCGGGGAGCAGTTCTTC. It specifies CASSPFSGEQFF.

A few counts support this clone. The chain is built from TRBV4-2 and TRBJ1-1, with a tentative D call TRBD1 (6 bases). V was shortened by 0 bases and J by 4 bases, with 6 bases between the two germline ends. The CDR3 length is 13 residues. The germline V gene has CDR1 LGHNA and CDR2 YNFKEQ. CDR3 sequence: CASSQEGGTEAFF. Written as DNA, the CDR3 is TGTGCCAGCAGCCAAGAAGGGGGCACTGAAGCTTTCTTT.

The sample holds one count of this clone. The CDR3 DNA is TGTGCCAGTAGAAGCGGGGGTAGCGCTGAAGCTTTCTTT. It encodes CASRSGGSAEAFF. V usage is TRBV19 and J usage is TRBJ1-1; D may be TRBD1 (5 bases). The germline gives CDR1 LNHDA, CDR2 SQIVND (reference sequence). The V gene lost 6 bases and the J gene lost 6 bases, with 14 bases spanning the gap. The CDR3 runs to 13 residues.

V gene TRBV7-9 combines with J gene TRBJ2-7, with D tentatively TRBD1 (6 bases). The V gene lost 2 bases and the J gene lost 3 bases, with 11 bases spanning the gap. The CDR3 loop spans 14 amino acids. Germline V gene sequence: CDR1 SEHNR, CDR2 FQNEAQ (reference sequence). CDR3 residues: CASSLRDTHYEQYF. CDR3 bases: TGTGCCAGCAGCTTACGGGACACCCACTACGAGCAGTACTTC.

The CDR3 DNA follows: TGTGCCAGCACCCGAAGAACAGGGGTGCGTCGGGAGACCCAGTACTTC. It translates to CASTRRTGVRRETQYF. The chain has TRBV11-2 and TRBJ2-5; 7 bases match TRBD1. The germline V gene has CDR1 SGHAT and CDR2 FQNNGV. The CDR3 is 16 amino acids. V lost 7 bases to trimming and J lost 5 bases; unmatched junction nucleotides: 16. Based on the CDR3 plus reference TRBV11-2 and TRBJ2-5, the full variable domain is EAGVAQSPRYKIIEKRQSVAFWCNPISGHATLYWYQQILGQGPKLLIQFQNNGVVDDSQLPKDRFSAERLKGVDSTLKIQPAKLEDSAVYLCASTRRTGVRRETQYFGPGTRLLVL.

In nucleotides, the CDR3 is TGTGCCAGCACGGGACAGCTGAATGAAAAACTGTTTTTT. Translating it yields CASTGQLNEKLFF. V usage is TRBV27 and J usage is TRBJ1-4; 7 bases fit TRBD1. Germline V CDR1 and CDR2: MNHEY, SMNVEV (reference sequence). V shed 7 bases and J 5 bases; nucleotides not matched to a gene: 4. This CDR3 contains 13 residues.

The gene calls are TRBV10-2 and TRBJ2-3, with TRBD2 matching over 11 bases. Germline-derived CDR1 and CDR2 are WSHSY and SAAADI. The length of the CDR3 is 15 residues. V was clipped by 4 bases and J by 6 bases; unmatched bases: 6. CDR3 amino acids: CASSVLAGGGDTQYF. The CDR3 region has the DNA TGCGCCAGCAGTGTCCTAGCGGGAGGTGGGGATACGCAGTATTTT.

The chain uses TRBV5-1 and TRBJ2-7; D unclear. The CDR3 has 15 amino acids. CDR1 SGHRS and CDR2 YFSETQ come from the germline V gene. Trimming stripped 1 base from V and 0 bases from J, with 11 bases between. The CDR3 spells CASSLTVLSSYEQYF. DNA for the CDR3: TGCGCCAGCAGCTTGACAGTATTAAGCTCCTACGAGCAGTACTTC. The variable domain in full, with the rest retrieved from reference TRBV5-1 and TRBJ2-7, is KAGVTQTPRYLIKTRGQQVTLSCSPISGHRSVSWYQQTPGQGLQFLFEYFSETQRNKGNFPGRFSGRQFSNSRSEMNVSTLELGDSALYLCASSLTVLSSYEQYFGPGTRLTVT.

CDR3 bases: TGTGCCAGCAGCCCGCCGGGACAGGGGAATGAAAAACTGTTTTTT. Protein product: CASSPPGQGNEKLFF. The J gene is TRBJ1-4, the V gene TRBV7-9; 10 nucleotides agree with TRBD1. Germline-derived CDR1 and CDR2 are SEHNR and FQNEAQ (reference sequence). The ends lost 5 bases at V and 5 bases at J; junction bases unmatched: 5. This CDR3 contains 15 residues.

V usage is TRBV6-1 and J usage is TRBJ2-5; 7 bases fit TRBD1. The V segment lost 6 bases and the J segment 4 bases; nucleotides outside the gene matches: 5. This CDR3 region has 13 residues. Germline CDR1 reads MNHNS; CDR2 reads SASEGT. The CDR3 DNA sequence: TGTGCCAGCAGCCTCCGGGACAGAGAGACCCAGTACTTC. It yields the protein CASSLRDRETQYF.

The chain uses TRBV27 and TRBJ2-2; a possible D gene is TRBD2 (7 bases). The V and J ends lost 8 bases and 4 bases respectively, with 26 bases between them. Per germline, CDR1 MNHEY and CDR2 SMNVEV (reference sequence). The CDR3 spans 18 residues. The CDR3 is CASGRGGFVQGPTGELFF. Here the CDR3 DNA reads TGTGCCAGCGGGAGGGGGGGGTTTGTACAGGGACCCACCGGGGAGCTGTTTTTT.

The CDR3 reads CASSLGQVDQPQHF. CDR3 nucleotides: TGCGCCAGCAGCTTGGGACAGGTCGATCAGCCCCAGCATTTT. The genes are TRBV5-1 and TRBJ1-5; D is possibly TRBD1 (6 bases). CDR1 and CDR2 from the germline V gene are SGHRS and YFSETQ. V was shortened by 0 bases and J by 5 bases, with 9 bases between the two germline ends. The CDR3 has 14 residues.

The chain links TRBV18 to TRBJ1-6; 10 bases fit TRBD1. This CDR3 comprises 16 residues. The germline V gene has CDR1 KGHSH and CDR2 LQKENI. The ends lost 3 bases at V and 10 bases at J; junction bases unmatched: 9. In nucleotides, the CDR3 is TGTGCCAGCTCACCCCCGGACAGGGGGAGAAAATCACCCCTCCACTTT. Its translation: CASSPPDRGRKSPLHF.

The chain's CDR3 is CASSHPWRVRQPQHF. The CDR3 region has the DNA TGTGCCAGCAGCCACCCGTGGAGGGTAAGGCAGCCCCAGCATTTT. This chain links TRBV28 with TRBJ1-5, with D unresolved. Germline CDR1 and CDR2: MDHEN and SYDVKM. V shed 6 bases and J shed 7 bases, with 19 bases lying between them. CDR3 length: 15 amino acids.

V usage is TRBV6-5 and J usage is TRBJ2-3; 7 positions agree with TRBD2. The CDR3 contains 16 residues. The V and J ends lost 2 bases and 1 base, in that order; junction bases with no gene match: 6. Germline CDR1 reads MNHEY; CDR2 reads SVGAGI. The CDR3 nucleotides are TGTGCCAGCAGTTACCGGCGTCTAGCGGGCACAGATACGCAGTATTTT. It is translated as CASSYRRLAGTDTQYF.

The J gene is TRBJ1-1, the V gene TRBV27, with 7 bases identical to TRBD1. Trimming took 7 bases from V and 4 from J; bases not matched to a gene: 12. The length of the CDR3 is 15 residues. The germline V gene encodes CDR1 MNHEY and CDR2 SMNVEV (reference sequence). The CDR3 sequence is CASMERGRAFTEAFF. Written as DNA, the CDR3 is TGTGCCAGCATGGAGAGGGGGCGCGCGTTCACTGAAGCTTTCTTT.

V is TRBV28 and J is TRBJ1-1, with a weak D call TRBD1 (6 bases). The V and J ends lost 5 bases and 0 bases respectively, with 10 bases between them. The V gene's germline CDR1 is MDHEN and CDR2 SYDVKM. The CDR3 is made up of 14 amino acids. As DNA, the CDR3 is TGTGCCAGCAGTGATCCAGGGGTGAACACTGAAGCTTTCTTT. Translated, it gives CASSDPGVNTEAFF.

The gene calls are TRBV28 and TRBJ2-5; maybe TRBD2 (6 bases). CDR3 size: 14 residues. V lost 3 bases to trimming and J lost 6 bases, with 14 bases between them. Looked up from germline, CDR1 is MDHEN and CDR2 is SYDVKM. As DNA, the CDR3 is TGTGCCAGCAGTTTGAGACTAGAGATCAAGACCCAGTACTTC. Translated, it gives CASSLRLEIKTQYF.

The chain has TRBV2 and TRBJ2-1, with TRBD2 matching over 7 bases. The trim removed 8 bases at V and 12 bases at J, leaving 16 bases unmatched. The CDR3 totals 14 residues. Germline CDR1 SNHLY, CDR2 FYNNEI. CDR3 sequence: CASGWLAATTAQFF. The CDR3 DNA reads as TGTGCCAGCGGGTGGCTAGCGGCCACTACAGCGCAGTTCTTC.

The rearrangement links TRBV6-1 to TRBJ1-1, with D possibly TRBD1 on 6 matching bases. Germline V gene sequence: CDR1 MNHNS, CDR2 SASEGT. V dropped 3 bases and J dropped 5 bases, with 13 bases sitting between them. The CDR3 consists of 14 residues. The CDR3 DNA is TGTGCCAGCAGTGAGTACACAGGGTTGACTGAAGCTTTCTTT. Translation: CASSEYTGLTEAFF.

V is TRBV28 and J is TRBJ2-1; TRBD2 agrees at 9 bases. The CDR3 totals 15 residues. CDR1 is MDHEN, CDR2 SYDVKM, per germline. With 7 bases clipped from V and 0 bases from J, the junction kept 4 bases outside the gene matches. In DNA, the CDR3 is TGTGCCAGCATTCTAGCGGGAAGCTCCTACAATGAGCAGTTCTTC. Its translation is CASILAGSSYNEQFF.

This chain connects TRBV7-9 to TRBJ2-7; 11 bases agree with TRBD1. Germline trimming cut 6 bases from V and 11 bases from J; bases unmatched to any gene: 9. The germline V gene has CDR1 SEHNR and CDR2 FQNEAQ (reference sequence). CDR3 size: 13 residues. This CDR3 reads CASSLGQGAREYF. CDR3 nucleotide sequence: TGTGCCAGCAGTCTTGGACAGGGGGCGCGTGAGTACTTC.

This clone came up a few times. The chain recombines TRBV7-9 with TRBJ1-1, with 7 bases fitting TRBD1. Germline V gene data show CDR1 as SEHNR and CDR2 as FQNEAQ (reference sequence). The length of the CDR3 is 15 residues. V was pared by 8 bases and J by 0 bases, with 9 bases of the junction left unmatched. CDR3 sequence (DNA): TGTGCCAGCGTTCCCTCGGGACAGCTGAACACTGAAGCTTTCTTT. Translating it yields CASVPSGQLNTEAFF.

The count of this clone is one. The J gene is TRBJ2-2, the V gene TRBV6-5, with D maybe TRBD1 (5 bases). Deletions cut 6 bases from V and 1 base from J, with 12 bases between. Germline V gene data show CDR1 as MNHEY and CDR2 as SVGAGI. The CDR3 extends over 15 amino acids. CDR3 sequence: CASSPSTGNTGELFF. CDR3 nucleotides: TGTGCCAGCAGCCCATCCACAGGGAACACCGGGGAGCTGTTTTTT.